This T cell receptor (beta chain) stems from a study of identical twins. This clonotype has just a few counts. Its antigen is undetermined. Germline CDR1 SGHTA, CDR2 FQGNSA. The CDR3 extends over 16 amino acids. V lost 2 bases, J lost 5 bases, and 16 bases lay in between. Overall study findings and caveats: Twins' surplus sharing was weaker for beta out-of-frame sequences. Recombination models fit unrelated individuals' TCR alpha sharing but underestimated twins'. Twins shared out-of-frame alpha sequences with excess low generation probability.

TCRdb reprocessed the 5' RACE reads via MiXCR and lists one record per CDR3 protein. Among nearly 650,000 distinct CDR3 sequences listed, under 8.5% were seen once. This same sample was also taken into another study, of yellow fever vaccine responses in identical twins.

Sequenced: PBMCs. This TCR came from a woman under 30 in good health. V gene TRBV7-2 combines with J gene TRBJ2-1, with a tentative D call TRBD1 (6 bases). CDR3 sequence (DNA): TGTGCCAGCAGCTTAATCATGAGACAGGCCCACAATGAGCAGTTCTTC. Encoded protein: CASSLIMRQAHNEQFF. Full variable domain (outside the CDR3, taken from reference TRBV7-2 and TRBJ2-1): GAGVSQSPSNKVTEKGKDVELRCDPISGHTALYWYRQSLGQGLEFLIYFQGNSAPDKSGLPSDRFSAERTGGSVSTLTIQRTQQEDSAVYLCASSLIMRQAHNEQFFGPGTRLTVL.